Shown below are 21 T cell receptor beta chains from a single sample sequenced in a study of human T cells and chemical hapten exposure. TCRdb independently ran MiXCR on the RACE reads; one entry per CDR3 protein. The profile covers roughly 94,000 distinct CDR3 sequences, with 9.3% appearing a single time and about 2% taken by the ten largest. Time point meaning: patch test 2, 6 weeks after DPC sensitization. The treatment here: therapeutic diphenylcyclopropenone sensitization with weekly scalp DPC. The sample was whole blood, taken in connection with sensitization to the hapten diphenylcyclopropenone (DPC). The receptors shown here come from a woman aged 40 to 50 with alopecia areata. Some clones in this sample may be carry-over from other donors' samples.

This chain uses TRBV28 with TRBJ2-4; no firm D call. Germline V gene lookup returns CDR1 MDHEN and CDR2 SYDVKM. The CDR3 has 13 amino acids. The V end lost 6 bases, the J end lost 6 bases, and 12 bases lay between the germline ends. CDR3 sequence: CASSFRARNIQYF. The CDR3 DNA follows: TGTGCCAGCAGCTTCCGGGCGCGAAACATTCAGTACTTC.

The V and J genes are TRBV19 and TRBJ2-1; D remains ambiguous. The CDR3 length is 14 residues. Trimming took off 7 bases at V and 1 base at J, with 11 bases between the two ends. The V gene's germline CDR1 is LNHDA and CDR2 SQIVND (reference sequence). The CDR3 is CASKPDLSYNEQFF. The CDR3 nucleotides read TGTGCCAGTAAGCCAGATTTATCCTACAATGAGCAGTTCTTC.

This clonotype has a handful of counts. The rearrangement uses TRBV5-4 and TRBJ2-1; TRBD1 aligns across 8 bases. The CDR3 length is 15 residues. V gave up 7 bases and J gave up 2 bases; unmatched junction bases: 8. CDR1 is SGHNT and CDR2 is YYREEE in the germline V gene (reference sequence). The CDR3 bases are TGTGCCAGCGGGTCCGACAGGGGACCCTACAATGAGCAGTTCTTC. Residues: CASGSDRGPYNEQFF.

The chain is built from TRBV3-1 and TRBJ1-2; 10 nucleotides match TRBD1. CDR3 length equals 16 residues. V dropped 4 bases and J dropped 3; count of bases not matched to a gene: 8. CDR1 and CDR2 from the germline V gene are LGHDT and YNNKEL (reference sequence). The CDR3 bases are TGTGCCAGCAGCCCAGACGGGACAGGGGTGGACTATGGCTACACCTTC. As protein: CASSPDGTGVDYGYTF. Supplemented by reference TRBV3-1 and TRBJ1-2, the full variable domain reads DTAVSQTPKYLVTQMGNDKSIKCEQNLGHDTMYWYKQDSKKFLKIMFSYNNKELIINETVPNRFSPKSPDKAHLNLHINSLELGDSAVYFCASSPDGTGVDYGYTFGSGTRLTVV.

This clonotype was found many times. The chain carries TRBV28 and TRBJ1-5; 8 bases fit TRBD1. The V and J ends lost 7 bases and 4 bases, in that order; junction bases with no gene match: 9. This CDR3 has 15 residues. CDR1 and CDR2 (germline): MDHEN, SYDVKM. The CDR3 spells CASTRPTGANQPQHF. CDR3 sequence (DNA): TGTGCCAGCACGCGCCCGACAGGGGCTAATCAGCCCCAGCATTTT.

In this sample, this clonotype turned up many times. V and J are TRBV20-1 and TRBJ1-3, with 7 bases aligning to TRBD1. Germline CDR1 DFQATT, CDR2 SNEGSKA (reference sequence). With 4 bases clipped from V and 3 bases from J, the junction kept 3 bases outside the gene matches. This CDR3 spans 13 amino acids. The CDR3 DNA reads TGCAGTGCTAACAGGGGTTTTGGAAACACCATATATTTT. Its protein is CSANRGFGNTIYF.

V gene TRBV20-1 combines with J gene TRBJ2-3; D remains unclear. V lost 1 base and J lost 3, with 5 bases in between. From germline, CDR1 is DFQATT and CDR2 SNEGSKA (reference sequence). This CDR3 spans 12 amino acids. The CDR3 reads CSARVGTDTQYF. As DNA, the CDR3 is TGCAGTGCTAGAGTAGGAACAGATACGCAGTATTTT.

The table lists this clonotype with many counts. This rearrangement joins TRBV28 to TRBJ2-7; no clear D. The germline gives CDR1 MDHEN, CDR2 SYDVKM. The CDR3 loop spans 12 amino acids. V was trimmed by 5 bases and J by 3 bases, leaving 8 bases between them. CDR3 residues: CASSPRRYEQYF. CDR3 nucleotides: TGTGCCAGCAGTCCCCGACGCTACGAGCAGTACTTC. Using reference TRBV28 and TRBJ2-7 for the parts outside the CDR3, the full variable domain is DVKVTQSSRYLVKRTGEKVFLECVQDMDHENMFWYRQDPGLGLRLIYFSYDVKMKEKGDIPEGYSVSREKKERFSLILESASTNQTSMYLCASSPRRYEQYFGPGTRLTVT.

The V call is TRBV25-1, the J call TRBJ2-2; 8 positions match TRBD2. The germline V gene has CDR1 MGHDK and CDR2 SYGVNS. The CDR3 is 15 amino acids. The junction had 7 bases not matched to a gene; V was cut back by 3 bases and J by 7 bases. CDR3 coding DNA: TGTGCCAGCAGTGAGGGTAGCGGGGAAAGCGGGGAGCTGTTTTTT. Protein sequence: CASSEGSGESGELFF.

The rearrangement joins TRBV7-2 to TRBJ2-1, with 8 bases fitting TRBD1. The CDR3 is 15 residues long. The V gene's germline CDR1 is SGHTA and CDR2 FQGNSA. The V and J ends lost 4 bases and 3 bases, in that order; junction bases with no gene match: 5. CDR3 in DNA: TGTGCCAGCAGCTCTGGGACAGGATTCTACAATGAGCAGTTCTTC. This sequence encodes CASSSGTGFYNEQFF.

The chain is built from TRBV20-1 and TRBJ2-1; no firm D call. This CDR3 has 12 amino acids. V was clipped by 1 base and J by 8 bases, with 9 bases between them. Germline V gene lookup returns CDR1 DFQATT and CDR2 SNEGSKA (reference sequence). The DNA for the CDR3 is TGCAGTGCTAGAGTCGTAGGCTATGAGCAGTTCTTC. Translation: CSARVVGYEQFF.

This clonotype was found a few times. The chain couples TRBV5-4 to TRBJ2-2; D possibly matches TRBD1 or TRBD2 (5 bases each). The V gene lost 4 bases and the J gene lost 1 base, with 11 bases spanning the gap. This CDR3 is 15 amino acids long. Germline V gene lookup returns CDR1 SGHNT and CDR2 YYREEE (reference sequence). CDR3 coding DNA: TGTGCCAGCAGCCCCGGGGCCGGGAACACCGGGGAGCTGTTTTTT. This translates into CASSPGAGNTGELFF.

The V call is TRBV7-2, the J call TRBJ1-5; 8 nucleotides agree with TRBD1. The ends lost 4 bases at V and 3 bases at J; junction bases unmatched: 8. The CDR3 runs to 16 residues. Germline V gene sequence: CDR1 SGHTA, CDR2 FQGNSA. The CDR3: CASSYGQGYSNQPQHF. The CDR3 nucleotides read TGTGCCAGCAGCTACGGACAGGGCTACTCCAATCAGCCCCAGCATTTT.

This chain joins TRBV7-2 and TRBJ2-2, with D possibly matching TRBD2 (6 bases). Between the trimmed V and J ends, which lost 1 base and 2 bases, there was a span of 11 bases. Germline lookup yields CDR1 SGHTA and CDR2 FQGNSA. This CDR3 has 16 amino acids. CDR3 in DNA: TGTGCCAGCAGCTTAGTGCGGGGAGGTAACACCGGGGAGCTGTTTTTT. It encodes CASSLVRGGNTGELFF.

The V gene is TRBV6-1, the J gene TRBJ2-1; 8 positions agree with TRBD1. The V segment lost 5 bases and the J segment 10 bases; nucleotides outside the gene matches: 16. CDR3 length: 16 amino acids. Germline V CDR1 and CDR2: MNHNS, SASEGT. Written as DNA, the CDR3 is TGTGCCAGCAGTCCCGCAGGGACAGGCCACCGGGGAGAGCAGTTCTTC. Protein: CASSPAGTGHRGEQFF.

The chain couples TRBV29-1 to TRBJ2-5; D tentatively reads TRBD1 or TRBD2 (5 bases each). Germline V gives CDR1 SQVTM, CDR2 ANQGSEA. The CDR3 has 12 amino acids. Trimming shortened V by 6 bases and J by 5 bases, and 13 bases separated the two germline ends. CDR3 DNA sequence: TGCAGCGTCCGGACACCGGGGGAGACCCAGTACTTC. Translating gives CSVRTPGETQYF.

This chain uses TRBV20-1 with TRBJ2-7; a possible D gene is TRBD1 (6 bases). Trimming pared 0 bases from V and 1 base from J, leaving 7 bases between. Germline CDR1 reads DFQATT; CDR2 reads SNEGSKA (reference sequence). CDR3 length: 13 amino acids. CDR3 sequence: CSARETGSYEQYF. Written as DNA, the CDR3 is TGCAGTGCTAGAGAGACAGGATCCTACGAGCAGTACTTC.

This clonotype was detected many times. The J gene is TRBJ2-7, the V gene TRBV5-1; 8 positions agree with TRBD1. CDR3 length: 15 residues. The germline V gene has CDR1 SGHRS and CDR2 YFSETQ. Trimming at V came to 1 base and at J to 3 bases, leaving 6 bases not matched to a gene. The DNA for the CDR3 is TGCGCCAGCAGCTTGTGGGCAGGGGGCCGCTACGAGCAGTACTTC. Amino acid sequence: CASSLWAGGRYEQYF.

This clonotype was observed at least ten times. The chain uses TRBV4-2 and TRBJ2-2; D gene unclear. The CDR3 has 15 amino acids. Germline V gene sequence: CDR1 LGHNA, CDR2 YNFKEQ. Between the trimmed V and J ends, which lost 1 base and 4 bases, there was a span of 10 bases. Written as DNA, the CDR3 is TGTGCCAGCAGCCAAGGTTCCGGCACCACCGGGGAGCTGTTTTTT. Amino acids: CASSQGSGTTGELFF.

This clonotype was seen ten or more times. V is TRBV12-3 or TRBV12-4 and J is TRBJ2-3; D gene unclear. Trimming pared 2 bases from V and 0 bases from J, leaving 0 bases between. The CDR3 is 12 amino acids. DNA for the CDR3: TGTGCCAGCAGTTTAAGCACAGATACGCAGTATTTT. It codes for CASSLSTDTQYF.

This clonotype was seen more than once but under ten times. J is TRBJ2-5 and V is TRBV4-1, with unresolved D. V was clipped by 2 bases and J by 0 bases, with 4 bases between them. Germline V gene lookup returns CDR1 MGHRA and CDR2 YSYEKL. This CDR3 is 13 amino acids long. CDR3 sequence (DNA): TGCGCCAGCAGCCAACCTCACCAAGAGACCCAGTACTTC. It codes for CASSQPHQETQYF.